This entry describes one TCR beta chain. What it binds is unknown. The sample originates from a study of cytomegalovirus exposure and HLA in healthy donors. Study-wide results and limits: V- and J-gene trimming of TCR beta was linked (in a later analysis) to a missense DCLRE1C variant.

Germline CDR1 and CDR2: SGHTA and FQGTGA. The CDR3 runs to 15 residues. V gave up 0 bases and J gave up 3 bases, with 8 bases separating them. A multiplex PCR was run with 60 Vbeta primers and 13 Jbeta primers. Sequenced by immunoSEQ multiplex PCR; TCRdb stores in-frame clones only, minus some. The sample has some 83,000 clones; 70% to 75% are singletons. Material for sequencing was PBMCs. The sequence was collected from a man aged 60 to 75 in good health and CMV-seronegative. The V gene is TRBV7-3, the J gene TRBJ2-2; D not resolved. CDR3 loop: CASSLTRSHTGELFF. The DNA for the CDR3 is TGTGCCAGCAGCTTAACGAGGTCCCACACCGGGGAGCTGTTTTTT.